The 13 T cell receptor beta chains reported below all come from one sample, sequenced in a study of cytomegalovirus exposure and HLA in healthy donors. Clones were sequenced by immunoSEQ multiplex PCR, and TCRdb holds only the in-frame ones, with some missing. This table holds hundreds of thousands of clones, around 87% found once. Sequencing was done on a sample of PBMCs. These receptors were obtained from a woman between 18 and 29 years old in good health and CMV-seropositive.

The chain couples TRBV6-1 to TRBJ1-1, with D hard to call. V lost 6 bases and J lost 7, with 12 bases in between. CDR1 is MNHNS and CDR2 is SASEGT in the germline V gene. This CDR3 spans 12 amino acids. The CDR3 here is CASRIPGNEAFF. In DNA, the CDR3 is TGTGCCAGCAGAATACCGGGGAATGAAGCTTTCTTT.

A single count supports this clone. This chain links TRBV4-1 with TRBJ2-7; D is ambiguous. The CDR3 is 14 amino acids. Germline V gene sequence: CDR1 MGHRA, CDR2 YSYEKL. V shed 4 bases and J shed 5 bases, with 15 bases lying between them. The CDR3: CASSPRLLLDEQYF. CDR3 sequence (DNA): TGCGCCAGCAGCCCTCGACTCCTCCTGGACGAGCAGTACTTC.

This chain uses TRBV30 with TRBJ2-6, with 9 bases identical to TRBD2. Trimming removed 0 bases from V and 4 bases from J; junction bases left unmatched: 10. CDR3 length: 18 residues. CDR1 is GTSNPN, CDR2 SVGIG, per germline (reference sequence). The CDR3 protein is CAWSVPRGRESGANVLTF. As DNA, the CDR3 is TGTGCCTGGAGTGTCCCACGCGGGAGGGAGTCGGGGGCCAACGTCCTGACTTTC.

This clone occurred once. The chain carries TRBV5-1 and TRBJ2-1; 11 nucleotides agree with TRBD2. V gave up 4 bases and J gave up 4 bases; unmatched junction bases: 7. There are 16 residues in the CDR3. Germline-derived CDR1 and CDR2 are SGHRS and YFSETQ. CDR3 in DNA: TGCGCCAGCAGCGTACCGACTAGCGGGACGTACAATGAGCAGTTCTTC. This encodes CASSVPTSGTYNEQFF.

The chain links TRBV19 to TRBJ2-7, with D maybe TRBD1 (6 bases). Trimming removed 0 bases at V and 2 bases at J, with 26 bases between. CDR3 length: 20 residues. The V gene's germline CDR1 is LNHDA and CDR2 SQIVND (reference sequence). The CDR3 DNA reads TGTGCCAGTAGTATAGATCTCGACCGATTGGACAGCGGACCGGCCTACGAGCAGTACTTC. This sequence encodes CASSIDLDRLDSGPAYEQYF.

For this clone: At one of its ends the junction is not consistent with the germline gene, which may arise from a read error. The sample carries other DNA sequences with the same CDR3. This chain uses TRBV4-1 with TRBJ2-7; 10 bases map to TRBD2. The CDR3 has 15 residues. Germline CDR1 MGHRA, CDR2 YSYEKL. CDR3 sequence (DNA): TGCGCCAGCAGCCTCAAAGCGGGAGGGCCGATCGAGCAATACTTC. Translating it yields CASSLKAGGPIEQYF.

This chain uses TRBV12-5 with TRBJ2-1; tentatively, D is TRBD1 (6 bases). Trimming shortened V by 1 base and J by 3 bases, and 13 bases separated the two germline ends. The CDR3 consists of 16 residues. Germline-derived CDR1 and CDR2 are LGHNT and FRNRAP. The CDR3 reads CASGLGDNRNYNEQFF. The CDR3 region has the DNA TGTGCTAGTGGTTTGGGGGACAACCGTAACTACAATGAGCAGTTCTTC.

V usage is TRBV6-1 and J usage is TRBJ2-7; possible D gene TRBD2, 5 bases. The CDR3 length is 14 residues. CDR1 MNHNS and CDR2 SASEGT come from the germline V gene. Deletions cut 5 bases from V and 2 bases from J, with 13 bases between. The CDR3 loop reads CASSKTGITYEQYF. CDR3 DNA: TGTGCCAGCAGTAAGACCGGGATAACCTACGAGCAGTACTTC.

The gene calls are TRBV28 and TRBJ2-7; no reliable D call. Trimming left V 6 bases short and J 3 bases short, with 12 bases between. Per germline, CDR1 MDHEN and CDR2 SYDVKM. The CDR3 contains 13 residues. CDR3 in amino acids: CASSSIQIYEQYF. The CDR3 DNA follows: TGTGCCAGCAGCTCAATTCAGATCTACGAGCAGTACTTC. The variable domain in full, completed from reference TRBV28 and TRBJ2-7, reads DVKVTQSSRYLVKRTGEKVFLECVQDMDHENMFWYRQDPGLGLRLIYFSYDVKMKEKGDIPEGYSVSREKKERFSLILESASTNQTSMYLCASSSIQIYEQYFGPGTRLTVT.

The chain employs TRBV5-1 and TRBJ2-3; D remains unclear. The CDR3 runs to 16 residues. The V and J ends lost 0 bases and 0 bases respectively, with 11 bases between them. The germline V gene has CDR1 SGHRS and CDR2 YFSETQ. CDR3 DNA sequence: TGCGCCAGCAGCTTGGTTCCCGGGTCTAGCACAGATACGCAGTATTTT. Residues: CASSLVPGSSTDTQYF.

The chain links TRBV4-1 to TRBJ2-2; D may be TRBD2 (5 bases). Germline V gene sequence: CDR1 MGHRA, CDR2 YSYEKL. Deletions cut 1 base from V and 0 bases from J, with 9 bases between. The CDR3 is made up of 16 amino acids. The CDR3: CASSQALRANTGELFF. The CDR3 region has the DNA TGCGCCAGCAGCCAAGCTCTGCGGGCGAACACCGGGGAGCTGTTTTTT.

V gene TRBV2 combines with J gene TRBJ2-1; 16 nucleotides align to TRBD2. V shed 1 base and J 6 bases; nucleotides not matched to a gene: 3. The germline gives CDR1 SNHLY, CDR2 FYNNEI. This CDR3 is 17 amino acids long. The CDR3 here is CASSEGGTSGRANEQFF. The CDR3 region has the DNA TGTGCCAGCAGTGAAGGAGGGACTAGCGGGAGGGCCAATGAGCAGTTCTTC.

This clone is a singleton in its sample. This rearrangement joins TRBV4-1 to TRBJ2-3; D might be TRBD2 (6 bases). Trimming stripped 0 bases from V and 2 bases from J, with 12 bases between. In germline, CDR1 is MGHRA, CDR2 YSYEKL. The CDR3 consists of 16 residues. Here the CDR3 reads CASSQERRDPTDTQYF. Here the CDR3 DNA reads TGCGCCAGCAGCCAAGAAAGGCGGGACCCCACAGATACGCAGTATTTT.